The present entry profiles one T cell receptor (beta chain) with its context. What it binds is unknown. The PCR ran on 60 Vbeta and 13 Jbeta primers. The protocol was immunoSEQ multiplex PCR, while the TCRdb copy is restricted to in-frame clones and leaves out a portion. The profile covers over 150,000 clones, with over 65% appearing a single time and about 2.9% taken by the ten largest. Germline CDR1 SGDLS, CDR2 YYNGEE. The V and J ends lost 0 bases and 0 bases, in that order; junction bases with no gene match: 8. The length of the CDR3 is 18 residues. The sample is drawn from a study of cytomegalovirus exposure and HLA in healthy donors. About the research overall: Earlier sequencing of 150 million to 200 million T cells yielded 95 million to 120 million unique TCR beta sequences.

Study results and limitations: When a later analysis compared HLA-associated TCR beta chains with equally common others, the HLA-associated chains turned out to be more clonally expanded and to have lower generation probabilities. Presence/absence analyses assumed roughly uniform sequencing depth across donors, which may not hold.

The rearrangement uses TRBV9 and TRBJ2-3; TRBD2 agrees at 9 bases. This clonotype originated in a woman between 40 and 50 years old in good health and CMV-seropositive. Sequencing was carried out using PBMCs. The CDR3 region is CASSVGATSGASTDTQYF. CDR3 DNA sequence: TGTGCCAGCAGCGTAGGGGCGACTAGCGGAGCTAGCACAGATACGCAGTATTTT.